This passage covers 25 T cell receptor beta chains from one sample sequenced in a study of T cells in Graves' hyperthyroidism and ophthalmopathy. RNA transcripts were the template for amplifying TCR beta CDR3 regions. First-round RT-PCR targeting the TCR CDR3 was performed with the HTBI primer set. TCRdb reanalysed the multiplex PCR reads using MiXCR and keeps one entry per CDR3 protein. The sample holds approximately 430,000 distinct CDR3 sequences, around 16% seen once. Specimen: blood. Receptors originate from a woman between 18 and 30 years old with Graves' hyperthyroidism.

V usage is TRBV10-3 and J usage is TRBJ2-5; D may correspond to TRBD1 or TRBD2 (5 bases each). Germline lookup yields CDR1 ENHRY and CDR2 SYGVKD. This CDR3 is 15 amino acids long. The ends were cut back, 10 bases at V and 5 bases at J, with 23 bases in the middle. The CDR3 is CATSPGRGNWETQYF. For the CDR3, the DNA is TGTGCCACATCCCCAGGGCGAGGGAACTGGGAGACCCAGTACTTC.

V is TRBV5-5 and J is TRBJ2-3, with unresolved D. The V end was cut by 2 bases, the J end by 0 bases, with 7 bases between. From germline, CDR1 is SGHKS and CDR2 YYEKEE (reference sequence). CDR3 length: 14 amino acids. The CDR3 sequence is CASSFKHSTDTQYF. The CDR3 DNA is TGTGCCAGCAGCTTTAAACACAGCACAGATACGCAGTATTTT.

The chain joins TRBV13 to TRBJ1-6; D is unclear. Trimming took off 8 bases at V and 0 bases at J, with 11 bases between the two ends. Germline CDR1 and CDR2: PRHDT and FYEKMQ (reference sequence). The length of the CDR3 is 15 residues. In nucleotides, the CDR3 is TGTGCCAGCCAAACAGAGAGCTCCTATAATTCACCCCTCCACTTT. Translating it yields CASQTESSYNSPLHF.

As concerns this clonotype: This may come from a read error, since a much larger clone is one base off. The chain carries TRBV11-1 and TRBJ2-7; TRBD2 matches 7 bases. CDR3 size: 16 residues. The V and J ends lost 4 bases and 1 base, in that order; junction bases with no gene match: 10. The V gene's germline CDR1 is SGHAT and CDR2 FQDESV (reference sequence). The CDR3 sequence is CASSSFPGGGSYEQYF. In DNA, the CDR3 is TGTGCCAGCAGCTCCTTTCCCGGCGGGGGTTCCTACGAGCAGTACTTC.

There are many counts of this clonotype. The gene calls are TRBV20-1 and TRBJ2-1, with 8 bases fitting TRBD2. The V and J ends lost 3 bases and 5 bases, in that order; junction bases with no gene match: 9. From germline, CDR1 is DFQATT and CDR2 SNEGSKA (reference sequence). This CDR3 has 15 amino acids. The CDR3 is CSARLWRGVNNEQFF. CDR3 coding DNA: TGCAGTGCTAGGCTCTGGCGGGGGGTGAACAATGAGCAGTTCTTC.

This clonotype was recorded many times. The chain joins TRBV12-3 or TRBV12-4 to TRBJ1-1; 8 bases agree with TRBD1. J was trimmed by 4 bases and V by 6 bases; bases with no gene match: 13. The CDR3 totals 16 residues. CDR3 DNA: TGTGCCAGCAGCGCCGCCTTCAGGGGGCGCCCCACTGAAGCTTTCTTT. It yields the protein CASSAAFRGRPTEAFF.

This chain joins TRBV12-3 or TRBV12-4 and TRBJ1-1, with 7 positions matching TRBD1. CDR3 length: 16 residues. V dropped 3 bases and J dropped 4; count of bases not matched to a gene: 11. CDR3 loop: CASSFLLRGLGTEAFF. The CDR3 bases are TGTGCCAGCAGTTTTCTTCTGAGGGGGCTTGGCACTGAAGCTTTCTTT.

This clonotype was counted a few times. The chain couples TRBV7-9 to TRBJ1-1; 8 bases fit TRBD1. Germline V gene lookup returns CDR1 SEHNR and CDR2 FQNEAQ (reference sequence). Trimming took 5 bases from V and 6 from J; bases not matched to a gene: 8. The CDR3 sequence is 14 residues long. As DNA, the CDR3 is TGTGCCAGCAGCACCCGACAGGGGAAAGCTGAAGCTTTCTTT. Translation: CASSTRQGKAEAFF.

This clonotype has a handful of counts. The chain uses TRBV7-3 and TRBJ2-7; D possibly corresponds to TRBD1 (6 bases). This CDR3 has 15 residues. Looked up from germline, CDR1 is SGHTA and CDR2 is FQGTGA. Trimming stripped 5 bases from V and 3 bases from J, with 17 bases between. CDR3 sequence reads: CASSVTGYGGYEQYF. CDR3 nucleotides: TGTGCCAGCAGCGTTACAGGGTACGGTGGCTACGAGCAGTACTTC.

Only a few counts were recorded for this clonotype. The genes are TRBV7-9 and TRBJ2-2, with TRBD1 identical over 10 bases. Trimming took 5 bases from V and 3 from J; bases not matched to a gene: 6. The V gene's germline CDR1 is SEHNR and CDR2 FQNEAQ (reference sequence). This CDR3 comprises 16 residues. The CDR3, as DNA: TGTGCCAGCAGCCCTACCGGGACAGGGGACACCGGGGAGCTGTTTTTT. Protein: CASSPTGTGDTGELFF.

This clonotype was observed a handful of times. The chain couples TRBV5-1 to TRBJ1-1; 7 positions agree with TRBD1. The germline V gene encodes CDR1 SGHRS and CDR2 YFSETQ. This CDR3 is 15 amino acids long. The V and J ends lost 4 bases and 0 bases, in that order; junction bases with no gene match: 6. For the CDR3, the DNA is TGCGCCAGCAGCCCCCGGGACAGAATGAACACTGAAGCTTTCTTT. It encodes CASSPRDRMNTEAFF.

This clonotype has just a few counts. The chain combines TRBV4-1 with TRBJ2-1; TRBD1 is a possible D gene (5 bases). V lost 0 bases and J 7 bases, leaving 25 bases between the germline ends. From germline, CDR1 is MGHRA and CDR2 YSYEKL. The CDR3 extends over 19 amino acids. The CDR3, as DNA: TGCGCCAGCAGCCAAGAATTAGCTACTCGCTTCCGAAGGGGTAATGAGCAGTTCTTC. Protein product: CASSQELATRFRRGNEQFF.

The V gene is TRBV13, the J gene TRBJ1-6; possible D gene TRBD1, 5 bases. V was clipped by 5 bases and J by 7 bases, with 6 bases between them. The CDR3 length is 12 residues. Germline CDR1 is PRHDT and CDR2 is FYEKMQ (reference sequence). This chain's CDR3 is CASSRGNSPLHF. The DNA for the CDR3 is TGTGCCAGCAGCCGGGGCAATTCACCCCTCCACTTT.

This clonotype has at least ten counts. CDR3 loop: CATSGPTGSYNEQFF. The DNA of the CDR3 is TGTGCCACCAGTGGCCCCACAGGTTCCTACAATGAGCAGTTCTTC. The rearrangement joins TRBV24-1 to TRBJ2-1; tentatively, D is TRBD1 (5 bases). Trimming cost V 5 bases and J 1 base, with 11 bases left between them. Germline CDR1 KGHDR, CDR2 SFDVKD. The CDR3 runs 15 residues.

In this sample, this clonotype turned up a few times. The V call is TRBV2, the J call TRBJ1-4, with D possibly matching TRBD1 (5 bases). The CDR3 contains 18 residues. CDR1 and CDR2 from the germline V gene are SNHLY and FYNNEI. Trimming cost V 3 bases and J 0 bases, with 17 bases left between them. The CDR3 DNA follows: TGTGCCAGCAGTGATAAGGGGCTAAGGGGTGCAACTAATGAAAAACTGTTTTTT. It is translated as CASSDKGLRGATNEKLFF. Using reference TRBV2 and TRBJ1-4 for the parts outside the CDR3, the full variable domain is EPEVTQTPSHQVTQMGQEVILRCVPISNHLYFYWYRQILGQKVEFLVSFYNNEISEKSEIFDDQFSVERPDGSNFTLKIRSTKLEDSAMYFCASSDKGLRGATNEKLFFGSGTQLSVL.

The CDR3 sequence: CSARQGLAEHTPSYEQYF. The CDR3 DNA is TGCAGTGCTAGACAGGGACTAGCGGAACACACCCCCTCCTACGAGCAGTACTTC. The chain employs TRBV20-1 and TRBJ2-7, with 11 bases fitting TRBD2. Unmatched junction bases numbered 12, after V lost 2 bases and J lost 0 bases. Germline values: CDR1 DFQATT, CDR2 SNEGSKA (reference sequence). This CDR3 contains 18 residues.

This clonotype was counted ten times or more. The rearrangement joins TRBV11-2 to TRBJ1-1; TRBD1 aligns across 7 bases. The J segment lost 8 bases and the V segment lost 10 bases, leaving 7 bases of the junction unmatched. The CDR3 spans 11 residues. Looked up from germline, CDR1 is SGHAT and CDR2 is FQNNGV. The CDR3 spells CATRKDREAFF. CDR3 sequence (DNA): TGTGCCACTCGAAAGGACAGGGAAGCTTTCTTT.

This clonotype has only a few counts. The rearrangement joins TRBV20-1 to TRBJ2-5; no clear D. Germline assignment: CDR1 DFQATT and CDR2 SNEGSKA (reference sequence). The CDR3 extends over 17 amino acids. V gave up 4 bases and J gave up 2 bases, with 23 bases separating them. This CDR3 is CSAISVVGDEKQETQYF. DNA for the CDR3: TGCAGTGCTATAAGTGTGGTTGGGGATGAGAAACAAGAGACCCAGTACTTC.

This clonotype was counted many times. The chain carries TRBV7-8 and TRBJ1-5, with a weak D call TRBD1 (6 bases). The CDR3 length is 17 residues. Germline assignment: CDR1 SGHVS and CDR2 FQNEAQ. Trimming left V 4 bases short and J 3 bases short, with 19 bases between. CDR3 residues: CASSSRSGGRNNQPQHF. CDR3 in DNA: TGTGCCAGCAGCTCGCGTTCTGGGGGGCGGAACAATCAGCCCCAGCATTTT.

V and J are TRBV7-9 and TRBJ2-7; TRBD1 or TRBD2 may be the D gene (5 bases each). Trimming took 3 bases from V and 6 from J, leaving 9 bases between them. This CDR3 has 12 amino acids. Germline V lookup: CDR1 SEHNR, CDR2 FQNEAQ (reference sequence). For the CDR3, the DNA is TGTGCCAGCAGCTTCCCTGGGGGCGAGCAGTACTTC. Residues: CASSFPGGEQYF. The whole variable domain, remainder taken from reference TRBV7-9 and TRBJ2-7, is DTGVSQNPRHKITKRGQNVTFRCDPISEHNRLYWYRQTLGQGPEFLTYFQNEAQLEKSRLLSDRFSAERPKGSFSTLEIQRTEQGDSAMYLCASSFPGGEQYFGPGTRLTVT.

This clonotype appeared a few times. This chain joins TRBV27 and TRBJ1-5, with D possibly TRBD1 on 5 matching bases. CDR3 length: 13 amino acids. The germline V and J ends were trimmed by 2 bases and 4 bases, with 6 bases remaining between them. From germline, CDR1 is MNHEY and CDR2 SMNVEV (reference sequence). The CDR3 region is CASSLRQNQPQHF. The CDR3, as DNA: TGTGCCAGCAGTTTACGACAGAATCAGCCCCAGCATTTT.

This clonotype has only one observation. The chain combines TRBV19 with TRBJ2-4, with D tentatively TRBD1 (5 bases). Trimming removed 3 bases from V and 4 bases from J, with 16 bases in between. The V gene's germline CDR1 is LNHDA and CDR2 SQIVND (reference sequence). The CDR3 is 16 residues long. CDR3 DNA: TGTGCCAGTAGTATTAGGGGCAGCTTCGAAAAAAACATTCAGTACTTC. Translation gives CASSIRGSFEKNIQYF.

This clonotype was picked up many times. The V call is TRBV20-1, the J call TRBJ1-6; D gene uncertain. V dropped 0 bases and J dropped 8 bases, with 14 bases sitting between them. This CDR3 has 15 residues. Germline assignment: CDR1 DFQATT and CDR2 SNEGSKA (reference sequence). In nucleotides, the CDR3 is TGCAGTGCTAGAGATCCCACGGGAGAACATTCACCCCTCCACTTT. Its protein is CSARDPTGEHSPLHF.

The chain links TRBV12-3 or TRBV12-4 to TRBJ1-5, with 10 bases fitting TRBD1. After removal of 6 bases from V and 5 bases from J, the junction contained 4 bases not matched to a gene. This CDR3 has 14 residues. CDR3 coding DNA: TGTGCCAGCAGCCTGACAGGGGGCCATCAGCCCCAGCATTTT. It codes for CASSLTGGHQPQHF.

The chain recombines TRBV6-1 with TRBJ1-1, with D unresolved. Germline CDR1 MNHNS, CDR2 SASEGT. V lost 6 bases and J lost 6, with 14 bases in between. This CDR3 has 13 amino acids. The CDR3 protein is CASSQSLEAEAFF. The CDR3 bases are TGTGCCAGCAGCCAATCCCTGGAGGCTGAAGCTTTCTTT.